These 21 T cell receptor beta chains came from one sample sequenced in a study of T cell clones after liver transplantation. The data were produced by immunoSEQ multiplex PCR, yet TCRdb's version contains in-frame clones alone and is incomplete. The sample yields 95,000 to 110,000 clones, around 84% seen once. This sample comprised CD4+ T cells from blood, obtained around 4 years after liver transplant. The receptors shown here come from a human patient who received a liver transplant. Among the T cells, some may be from the graft donor.

The chain couples TRBV9 to TRBJ2-3; 10 bases fit TRBD2. Germline CDR1 is SGDLS and CDR2 is YYNGEE. Trimming removed 0 bases from V and 1 base from J; junction bases left unmatched: 2. This CDR3 has 16 residues. CDR3 sequence reads: CASSVVGTSGTDTQYF. The CDR3 DNA sequence: TGTGCCAGCAGCGTAGTGGGGACTAGCGGCACAGATACGCAGTATTTT.

This clone is a singleton in its sample. J is TRBJ1-5 and V is TRBV15; weak D call: TRBD1 (5 bases). Germline values: CDR1 LNHNV, CDR2 YYDKDF (reference sequence). V lost 1 base to trimming and J lost 2 bases, with 12 bases between them. CDR3 length: 16 residues. DNA of the CDR3: TGTGCCACCAGCAGAGGGGGAAGGGGTGGCAATCAGCCCCAGCATTTT. Amino acids: CATSRGGRGGNQPQHF.

The gene calls are TRBV18 and TRBJ2-5; 8 positions match TRBD2. Germline V gene data show CDR1 as KGHSH and CDR2 as LQKENI. V was pared by 3 bases and J by 1 base, with 4 bases of the junction left unmatched. CDR3 length: 15 amino acids. CDR3 residues: CASSPLSGIQETQYF. CDR3 DNA sequence: TGTGCCAGCTCACCCCTTAGCGGGATCCAAGAGACCCAGTACTTC. The full variable domain, rest sourced from reference TRBV18 and TRBJ2-5, is NAGVMQNPRHLVRRRGQEARLRCSPMKGHSHVYWYRQLPEEGLKFMVYLQKENIIDESGMPKERFSAEFPKEGPSILRIQQVVRGDSAAYFCASSPLSGIQETQYFGPGTRLLVL.

This chain joins TRBV4-3 and TRBJ2-2; D unclear. Germline CDR1 and CDR2: LGHNA and YSLEER. This CDR3 spans 14 amino acids. Trimming removed 6 bases from V and 0 bases from J, with 8 bases in between. Here the CDR3 reads CASRPISNTGELFF. CDR3 bases: TGCGCCAGCAGGCCGATCTCGAACACCGGGGAGCTGTTTTTT.

The chain joins TRBV5-1 to TRBJ2-1, with TRBD2 identical over 12 bases. This CDR3 spans 18 amino acids. Germline CDR1 SGHRS, CDR2 YFSETQ. The trim removed 0 bases at V and 7 bases at J, leaving 11 bases unmatched. CDR3 bases: TGCGCCAGCAGCTTGGGCGCTAGCGGGAGGGCCGTGGTAAATGAGCAGTTCTTC. This codes for CASSLGASGRAVVNEQFF.

The chain combines TRBV28 with TRBJ2-7, with D possibly matching TRBD2 (5 bases). This CDR3 is 15 amino acids long. V was cut by 6 bases and J by 0 bases, with 15 bases left in between. Looked up from germline, CDR1 is MDHEN and CDR2 is SYDVKM. The CDR3 nucleotides read TGTGCCAGCAGAGGACGACGGGGTAGCTCCTACGAGCAGTACTTC. This codes for CASRGRRGSSYEQYF.

This chain links TRBV11-2 with TRBJ2-3; possibly TRBD1 or TRBD2 for D (5 bases each). The CDR3 contains 16 residues. The germline V gene has CDR1 SGHAT and CDR2 FQNNGV. The V and J ends lost 1 base and 1 base respectively, with 12 bases between them. CDR3: CASSLVPGAGTDTQYF. Written as DNA, the CDR3 is TGTGCCAGCAGCTTAGTACCCGGGGCTGGCACAGATACGCAGTATTTT. The full variable domain, in which reference TRBV11-2 and TRBJ2-3 provide the parts outside the CDR3, is EAGVAQSPRYKIIEKRQSVAFWCNPISGHATLYWYQQILGQGPKLLIQFQNNGVVDDSQLPKDRFSAERLKGVDSTLKIQPAKLEDSAVYLCASSLVPGAGTDTQYFGPGTRLTVL.

The CDR3 DNA follows: TGTGCCAGCAGTTACACGGCGAGAGAAATGAACACTGAAGCTTTCTTT. It encodes CASSYTAREMNTEAFF. The rearrangement links TRBV6-5 to TRBJ1-1, with D hard to call. V shed 2 bases and J shed 0 bases, with 13 bases lying between them. The V gene's germline CDR1 is MNHEY and CDR2 SVGAGI. This CDR3 is built from 16 residues.

The chain employs TRBV7-2 and TRBJ2-2, with 12 bases aligning to TRBD2. J lost 3 bases, V lost 5 bases, and 4 bases had no gene match. The germline CDR1 and CDR2 sequences are SGHTA and FQGNSA. This CDR3 has 16 residues. The CDR3 nucleotides read TGTGCCAGCAGCCCGACTAGCGGGGGATACACCGGGGAGCTGTTTTTT. Translated, it gives CASSPTSGGYTGELFF. Full variable domain (missing parts from reference TRBV7-2 and TRBJ2-2): GAGVSQSPSNKVTEKGKDVELRCDPISGHTALYWYRQSLGQGLEFLIYFQGNSAPDKSGLPSDRFSAERTGGSVSTLTIQRTQQEDSAVYLCASSPTSGGYTGELFFGEGSRLTVL.

The chain links TRBV5-1 to TRBJ1-4; tentative D call: TRBD1 (5 bases). The ends were cut back, 5 bases at V and 3 bases at J, with 11 bases in the middle. Germline CDR1 and CDR2: SGHRS and YFSETQ. CDR3 length: 14 residues. The CDR3 sequence: CASRKTGANEKLFF. Written as DNA, the CDR3 is TGCGCCAGCAGGAAAACAGGCGCTAATGAAAAACTGTTTTTT. Together with reference TRBV5-1 and TRBJ1-4, the CDR3 gives the full variable domain: KAGVTQTPRYLIKTRGQQVTLSCSPISGHRSVSWYQQTPGQGLQFLFEYFSETQRNKGNFPGRFSGRQFSNSRSEMNVSTLELGDSALYLCASRKTGANEKLFFGSGTQLSVL.

This clone has more than one count but fewer than ten. This rearrangement joins TRBV7-2 to TRBJ1-5; D is unclear. V shed 1 base and J shed 6 bases, with 13 bases lying between them. Germline V gives CDR1 SGHTA, CDR2 FQGNSA. The CDR3 totals 15 residues. In DNA form, the CDR3 reads TGTGCCAGCAGCTTAGGGGCAGGTTGGGCTCAGCCCCAGCATTTT. This translates into CASSLGAGWAQPQHF.

V usage is TRBV28 and J usage is TRBJ1-2, with 7 bases identical to TRBD1. This CDR3 has 14 residues. V shed 7 bases, J shed 4 bases, and the junction held 9 bases outside the gene matches. Germline V lookup: CDR1 MDHEN, CDR2 SYDVKM. CDR3 sequence (DNA): TGTGCCAGCATAGCGACAGGGCCCCGCTATGGCTACACCTTC. Translated, it gives CASIATGPRYGYTF.

The chain combines TRBV18 with TRBJ2-1, with TRBD2 identical over 9 bases. There are 16 residues in the CDR3. Germline V CDR1 and CDR2: KGHSH, LQKENI. V trimming: 3 bases; J trimming: 4 bases; junction bases outside the gene matches: 7. CDR3 DNA: TGTGCCAGCTCACCGAGGACTAGCGACGTTTACAATGAGCAGTTCTTC. Translation: CASSPRTSDVYNEQFF.

In this sample, this clone turned up once. The chain recombines TRBV25-1 with TRBJ2-3; D tentatively reads TRBD1 or TRBD2 (5 bases each). The CDR3 extends over 13 amino acids. V lost 8 bases, J lost 5 bases, and 14 bases lay in between. Germline V gene lookup returns CDR1 MGHDK and CDR2 SYGVNS. Here the CDR3 reads CASRDQGRDTQYF. CDR3 coding DNA: TGTGCCAGCCGGGACCAAGGGCGAGATACGCAGTATTTT.

In this sample, this clone turned up once. The chain is built from TRBV5-1 and TRBJ2-2; D remains unclear. The CDR3 loop spans 14 amino acids. Trimming pared 0 bases from V and 7 bases from J, leaving 10 bases between. From germline, CDR1 is SGHRS and CDR2 YFSETQ. In DNA form, the CDR3 reads TGCGCCAGCAGCTTGGCATCTAGGGTCGGGGAGCTGTTTTTT. Translated: CASSLASRVGELFF.

The chain couples TRBV19 to TRBJ1-2; 8 bases fit TRBD1. Germline V gene data show CDR1 as LNHDA and CDR2 as SQIVND (reference sequence). After removal of 7 bases from V and 4 bases from J, the junction contained 8 bases not matched to a gene. The length of the CDR3 is 14 residues. This CDR3 is CASIRTGGGYGYTF. The CDR3 bases are TGTGCCAGTATCCGAACAGGGGGAGGCTATGGCTACACCTTC.

The CDR3 sequence is CASDAAGGSRNTEAFF. CDR3 sequence (DNA): TGTGCCAGCGATGCGGCAGGGGGCTCGAGGAACACTGAAGCTTTCTTT. This chain links TRBV27 with TRBJ1-1; 8 positions agree with TRBD1. CDR3 size: 16 residues. CDR1 and CDR2 from the germline V gene are MNHEY and SMNVEV (reference sequence). V was clipped by 8 bases and J by 1 base; unmatched bases: 12.

J is TRBJ2-3 and V is TRBV7-2; 8 nucleotides align to TRBD2. The CDR3 has 14 amino acids. The junction had 6 bases not matched to a gene; V was cut back by 5 bases and J by 5 bases. In germline, CDR1 is SGHTA, CDR2 FQGNSA. The CDR3 reads CASSITSGVDTQYF. DNA for the CDR3: TGTGCCAGCAGCATCACTAGCGGAGTAGATACGCAGTATTTT.

The chain recombines TRBV6-1 with TRBJ2-2; no clear D. With 4 bases removed from V and 4 bases from J, the gap between germline ends came to 10 bases. Germline V lookup: CDR1 MNHNS, CDR2 SASEGT. The CDR3 length is 14 residues. The CDR3 bases are TGTGCCAGCAGTGCCCCAGGAATCACCGGGGAGCTGTTTTTT. This translates into CASSAPGITGELFF.

This clone was seen only a few times. J is TRBJ1-1 and V is TRBV29-1; tentatively, D is TRBD1 (5 bases). Germline CDR1 reads SQVTM; CDR2 reads ANQGSEA. This CDR3 is built from 13 residues. The V gene lost 7 bases and the J gene lost 5 bases, with 17 bases spanning the gap. The CDR3 protein is CSALWRGRTEAFF. CDR3 DNA sequence: TGCAGCGCCCTCTGGCGGGGGAGGACTGAAGCTTTCTTT.

This clone was picked up a small number of times. The chain recombines TRBV9 with TRBJ2-1; 12 bases map to TRBD2. In germline, CDR1 is SGDLS, CDR2 YYNGEE. This CDR3 has 16 amino acids. V was clipped by 0 bases and J by 8 bases; unmatched bases: 6. The CDR3 reads CASSVELAGGGDEQFF. As DNA, the CDR3 is TGTGCCAGCAGCGTAGAACTAGCGGGAGGCGGGGATGAGCAGTTCTTC.